This T cell receptor beta chain appears in the sequencing data of a study of glioma-infiltrating T cells. Study observations and caveats: Tissue and blood shared very few CDR3 sequences. Gliomas, especially low-grade, showed above-expected tissue-blood divergence; non-neoplastic patients showed below.

Ten or more counts support this clonotype. The antigen is undetermined. V lost 5 bases and J 2 bases, leaving 16 bases between the germline ends. The CDR3 loop spans 15 amino acids. Germline-derived CDR1 and CDR2 are MNHNS and SASEGT. Using RNA template, CDR3s of TCR alpha and beta were amplified with iRepertoire arm-PCR. For one-step reverse transcription and amplification, about 90-400 ng of tissue mRNA or PBMC total RNA was used. TCRdb called the multiplex PCR reads again in MiXCR, with one record for every CDR3 protein. Here the sample spans about 180,000 distinct CDR3 sequences, over 40% being singletons.

Sequenced material: glioma tissue, nonneoplastic brain tissue, or PBMCs (not recorded which). The chain carries TRBV6-1 and TRBJ2-7; no definite D call. The receptor was derived from a human donor with low-grade glioma or glioblastoma, undergoing nonglioma brain surgery, or in good health (not recorded which). CDR3 protein: CASSKTAVPTYEQYF. The CDR3 DNA is TGTGCCAGCAGTAAAACAGCCGTTCCAACCTACGAGCAGTACTTC.